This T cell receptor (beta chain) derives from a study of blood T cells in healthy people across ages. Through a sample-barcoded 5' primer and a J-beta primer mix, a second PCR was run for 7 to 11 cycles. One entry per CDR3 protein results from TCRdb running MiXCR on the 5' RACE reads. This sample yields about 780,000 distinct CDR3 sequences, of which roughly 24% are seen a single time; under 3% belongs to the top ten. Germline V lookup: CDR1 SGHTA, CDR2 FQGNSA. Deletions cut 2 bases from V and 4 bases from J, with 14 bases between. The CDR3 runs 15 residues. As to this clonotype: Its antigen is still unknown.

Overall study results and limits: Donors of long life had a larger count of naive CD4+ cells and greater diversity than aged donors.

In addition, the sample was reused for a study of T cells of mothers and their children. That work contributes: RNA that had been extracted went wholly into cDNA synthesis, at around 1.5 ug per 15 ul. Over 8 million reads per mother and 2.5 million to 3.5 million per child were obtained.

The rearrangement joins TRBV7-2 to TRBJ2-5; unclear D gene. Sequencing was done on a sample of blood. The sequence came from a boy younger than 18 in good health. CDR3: CASSLTRVSPETQYF. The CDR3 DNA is TGTGCCAGCAGCTTAACAAGGGTATCCCCAGAGACCCAGTACTTC.